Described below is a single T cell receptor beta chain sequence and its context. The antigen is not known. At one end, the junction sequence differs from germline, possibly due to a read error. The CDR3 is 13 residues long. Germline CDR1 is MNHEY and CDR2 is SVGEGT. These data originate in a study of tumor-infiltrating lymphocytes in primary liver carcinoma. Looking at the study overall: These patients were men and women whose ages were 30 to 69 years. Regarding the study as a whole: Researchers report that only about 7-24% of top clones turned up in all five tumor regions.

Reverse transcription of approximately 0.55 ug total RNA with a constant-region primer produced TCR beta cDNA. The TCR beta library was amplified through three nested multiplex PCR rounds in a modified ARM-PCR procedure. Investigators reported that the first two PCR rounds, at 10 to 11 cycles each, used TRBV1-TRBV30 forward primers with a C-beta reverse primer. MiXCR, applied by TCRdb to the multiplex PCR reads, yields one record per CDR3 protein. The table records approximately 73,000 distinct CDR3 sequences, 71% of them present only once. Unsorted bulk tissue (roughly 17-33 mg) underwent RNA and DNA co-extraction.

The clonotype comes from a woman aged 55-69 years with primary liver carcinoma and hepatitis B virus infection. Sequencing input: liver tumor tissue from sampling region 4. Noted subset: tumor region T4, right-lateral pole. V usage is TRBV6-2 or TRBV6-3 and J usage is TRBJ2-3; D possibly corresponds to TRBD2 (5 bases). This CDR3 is CANSYSSTDMHYF. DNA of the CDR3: TGTGCCAACAGTTACTCTAGCACAGATATGCACTATTTT.